Below are 2 T cell receptor beta chains sequenced from a single sample in a study of cytomegalovirus exposure and HLA in healthy donors. A multiplex PCR was run with 60 Vbeta primers and 13 Jbeta primers. This table comes from immunoSEQ multiplex PCR, and its TCRdb copy is limited to in-frame clones, with some not included. The repertoire has some 85,000 clones, around three quarters of them found once; the top ten carry roughly 3%. The sequencing input was PBMCs. The origin of the receptors is a man aged 40-55 years in good health and CMV-seronegative.

The gene calls are TRBV6-8 and TRBJ2-2; D may be TRBD1 (5 bases). CDR3 length: 19 residues. Germline assignment: CDR1 MNHGY and CDR2 SAAAGT. V was shortened by 4 bases and J by 4 bases, with 25 bases between the two germline ends. In DNA, the CDR3 is TGTGCCAGCAGTTTAATGGGCCCTTTAGACAGTACGGGCACCGGGGAGCTGTTTTTT. Translated, it gives CASSLMGPLDSTGTGELFF.

The chain couples TRBV2 to TRBJ2-1; D may be TRBD1 (6 bases). V lost 8 bases to trimming and J lost 5 bases, with 22 bases between them. CDR1 SNHLY and CDR2 FYNNEI come from the germline V gene. The CDR3 loop spans 16 amino acids. Here the CDR3 reads CASPTLQGFANNEQFF. Written as DNA, the CDR3 is TGTGCCAGCCCCACCCTACAGGGTTTCGCCAACAATGAGCAGTTCTTC.